The sample holds many counts of the clone carrying this T cell receptor (beta chain). Its antigen is not identified. The length of the CDR3 is 15 residues. Germline loops: CDR1 SGDLS, CDR2 YYNGEE. V lost 0 bases to trimming and J lost 0 bases, with 8 bases between them. The data stem from a study of CD8 T cells in ankylosing spondylitis. Findings of the study overall: A TCR beta motif of under ten highly homologous variants seemed to mark ankylosing spondylitis blood. Reportedly, significant enrichment of disease-linked clones occurred in matched ankylosing spondylitis synovial fluid.

Library preparation for TCR beta used quantitative 5'-RACE with molecular barcodes. TCRdb redid the calling of the 5' RACE reads with MiXCR, one entry per CDR3 protein. The sample lists over 30,000 distinct CDR3 sequences, approximately 10% occurring once. Sequenced sample: synovial fluid, either unsorted or a sorted T cell fraction (not recorded which). The gene calls are TRBV9 and TRBJ2-3; the D is unclear. This receptor was taken from a male donor with ankylosing spondylitis. This CDR3 is CASSVGVFSTDTQYF. Here the CDR3 DNA reads TGTGCCAGCAGCGTAGGGGTTTTTAGCACAGATACGCAGTATTTT.